This TCR beta chain was recovered during a study of early T cells in non-severe SARS-CoV-2 infection. Study details: From unsorted whole blood, bulk RNA was sequenced, and the chains remained unpaired.

In this sample, this clonotype turned up many times. Antigen specificity is unknown. The germline V and J ends were trimmed by 1 base and 5 bases, with 14 bases remaining between them. The length of the CDR3 is 15 residues. CDR1 is SNHLY and CDR2 is FYNNEI in the germline V gene. The protocol attached unique molecular identifiers to individual cDNA molecules. TCRdb fed the 5' RACE reads into MiXCR, producing one record per CDR3 protein. Of about 45,000 distinct CDR3 sequences detected, 12% appear once; the ten largest clones hold 16%. Study results and caveats: Reliance on VDJdb matching favored anti-spike CD8 responses; private and CD4 specificities were missed.

This rearrangement joins TRBV2 to TRBJ1-1; D is uncertain. The sequencing sample was made of whole blood. This receptor was identified in an adult who was a healthcare worker with PCR-confirmed SARS-CoV-2 infection or an uninfected control (not recorded which). This CDR3 is CASSEVVASRTEAFF. The CDR3 DNA is TGTGCCAGCAGTGAAGTTGTGGCCAGTAGGACTGAAGCTTTCTTT.